The present T cell receptor beta chain was sequenced within a study of cytomegalovirus exposure and HLA in healthy donors. This CDR3 region has 16 residues. The germline V gene encodes CDR1 MGHRA and CDR2 YSYEKL. V was pared by 4 bases and J by 5 bases, with 10 bases of the junction left unmatched. TCRdb keeps only in-frame clones here, not all; method: immunoSEQ multiplex PCR. The sample lists some 83,000 clones; 85% to 95% were seen once. The clonotype comes from a woman younger than 30 in good health and CMV-seronegative. The chain recombines TRBV4-1 with TRBJ2-5; 10 nucleotides align to TRBD2. The sequencing sample was made of PBMCs. CDR3 bases: TGCGCCAGCAGCCCCCCACTAGCGGGGACGAGTGAGACCCAGTACTTC. Protein sequence: CASSPPLAGTSETQYF.